These 10 T cell receptor beta chains share one sample of origin, sequenced in a study of CD8 T cells in Susac syndrome. Reverse transcription of roughly 0.5 to 1 ug RNA used random hexamers. Via MiXCR, TCRdb re-called the immunoSEQ multiplex PCR reads, giving one row per CDR3 protein. The sample has 95,000 to 150,000 distinct CDR3 sequences; 85% to 95% are singletons. Source material: CD8+ T cells from PBMCs. The receptors here all came from a human donor with Susac syndrome.

This chain connects TRBV5-6 to TRBJ1-2; D is possibly TRBD1 (6 bases). Trimming shortened V by 4 bases and J by 6 bases, and 19 bases separated the two germline ends. Germline V gene lookup returns CDR1 SGHDT and CDR2 YYEEEE. The CDR3 totals 15 residues. CDR3 sequence reads: CASSGTGWRLDGYTF. Written as DNA, the CDR3 is TGTGCCAGCAGCGGCACAGGGTGGCGGCTCGATGGCTACACCTTC.

This clonotype was detected only once. The chain employs TRBV29-1 and TRBJ2-5; D is ambiguous. Looked up from germline, CDR1 is SQVTM and CDR2 is ANQGSEA. CDR3 length: 11 amino acids. Trimming took off 0 bases at V and 13 bases at J, with 12 bases between the two ends. CDR3 coding DNA: TGCAGCGTTGAAGAGGGTCCCCGTGGGTACTTC. Translation gives CSVEEGPRGYF.

This CDR3 is CASSLEWGASSYEQYF. The CDR3 DNA sequence: TGCGCCAGCAGCTTGGAGTGGGGTGCAAGCTCCTACGAGCAGTACTTC. The V gene is TRBV5-1, the J gene TRBJ2-7; D gene uncertain. The V gene's germline CDR1 is SGHRS and CDR2 YFSETQ. The CDR3 runs to 16 residues. Deletions cut 0 bases from V and 0 bases from J, with 13 bases between. The entire variable domain, with the rest obtained from reference TRBV5-1 and TRBJ2-7, is as follows: KAGVTQTPRYLIKTRGQQVTLSCSPISGHRSVSWYQQTPGQGLQFLFEYFSETQRNKGNFPGRFSGRQFSNSRSEMNVSTLELGDSALYLCASSLEWGASSYEQYFGPGTRLTVT.

The rearrangement joins TRBV29-1 to TRBJ2-2; D call uncertain. The ends were cut back, 0 bases at V and 5 bases at J, with 4 bases in the middle. Germline lookup yields CDR1 SQVTM and CDR2 ANQGSEA. The CDR3 runs 12 residues. CDR3 bases: TGCAGCGTTGAAGAGGGTACCGGGGAGCTGTTTTTT. Translated: CSVEEGTGELFF.

The genes are TRBV27 and TRBJ2-5, with TRBD2 matching over 10 bases. V was pared by 6 bases and J by 1 base, with 8 bases of the junction left unmatched. Germline lookup yields CDR1 MNHEY and CDR2 SMNVEV (reference sequence). This CDR3 contains 16 residues. CDR3 in amino acids: CASRAGGHGRQETQYF. In DNA form, the CDR3 reads TGTGCCAGCAGAGCGGGGGGGCACGGCCGCCAAGAGACCCAGTACTTC.

In its sample, this clonotype was seen once. The chain employs TRBV20-1 and TRBJ2-7; 8 nucleotides align to TRBD1. Germline V lookup: CDR1 DFQATT, CDR2 SNEGSKA (reference sequence). This CDR3 region has 11 residues. CDR3 bases: TGCGGGACAGGAGGAGGCTACGAGCAGTACTTC. Protein: CGTGGGYEQYF.

The chain recombines TRBV2 with TRBJ1-6; no clear D gene. CDR3 length: 13 residues. Trimming cost V 5 bases and J 8 bases, with 10 bases left between them. Germline V gives CDR1 SNHLY, CDR2 FYNNEI. The CDR3 sequence is CASSYNQDSPLHF. For the CDR3, the DNA is TGTGCCAGCAGTTATAATCAAGATTCACCCCTCCACTTT.

The rearrangement links TRBV4-1 to TRBJ2-5, with a possible D match to TRBD2 (6 bases). Germline V gene lookup returns CDR1 MGHRA and CDR2 YSYEKL. The CDR3 is 14 amino acids. V lost 1 base and J lost 2, with 8 bases in between. The CDR3 DNA reads as TGCGCCAGCAGCCAAGTGGCGGGACAAGAGACCCAGTACTTC. Amino acids: CASSQVAGQETQYF.

The chain recombines TRBV5-6 with TRBJ2-1, with D tentatively TRBD1 (6 bases). The CDR3 consists of 13 residues. Per the germline V gene, CDR1 is SGHDT and CDR2 is YYEEEE. V was trimmed by 5 bases and J by 9 bases, leaving 15 bases between them. This CDR3 is CASSLTGFAEQFF. CDR3 coding DNA: TGTGCCAGCAGTTTGACAGGATTTGCTGAGCAGTTCTTC.

The rearrangement joins TRBV7-2 to TRBJ2-5; 7 bases fit TRBD2. The germline CDR1 and CDR2 sequences are SGHTA and FQGNSA. V dropped 5 bases and J dropped 9; count of bases not matched to a gene: 6. The length of the CDR3 is 12 residues. Here the CDR3 reads CASSPAGEAQYF. The CDR3 DNA is TGTGCCAGCAGCCCCGCGGGGGAGGCCCAGTACTTC. The entire variable domain, with the rest obtained from reference TRBV7-2 and TRBJ2-5, is as follows: GAGVSQSPSNKVTEKGKDVELRCDPISGHTALYWYRQSLGQGLEFLIYFQGNSAPDKSGLPSDRFSAERTGGSVSTLTIQRTQQEDSAVYLCASSPAGEAQYFGPGTRLLVL.